The 21 T cell receptor beta chains given below trace back to one sample, sequenced in a study of blood T cell repertoires in COVID-19. Generated by immunoSEQ multiplex PCR, the TCRdb table keeps only in-frame clones and is missing some. The sample records about 230,000 clones, 85% to 90% being singletons. The sequenced material came from peripheral blood. These receptors all stem from a man in his thirties or forties with COVID-19, enrolled during active disease.

The table lists this clone with a count of one. This sequence joins TRBV10-2 and TRBJ2-3; 8 nucleotides align to TRBD2. V lost 3 bases, J lost 6 bases, and 2 bases stayed unmatched. The CDR3 has 13 amino acids. Germline V gene sequence: CDR1 WSHSY, CDR2 SAAADI. CDR3 sequence (DNA): TGCGCCAGCAGTGAACGGGAGGGCGATACGCAGTATTTT. This encodes CASSEREGDTQYF.

The chain is built from TRBV19 and TRBJ1-1; D perhaps matches TRBD1 (6 bases). The CDR3 contains 15 residues. Germline lookup yields CDR1 LNHDA and CDR2 SQIVND (reference sequence). V was trimmed by 6 bases and J by 0 bases, leaving 14 bases between them. The CDR3 loop is CASRQGRDLNTEAFF. Written as DNA, the CDR3 is TGTGCCAGTAGACAGGGTAGGGATTTGAACACTGAAGCTTTCTTT.

The V call is TRBV11-2, the J call TRBJ2-5; 8 bases align to TRBD1. Germline CDR1 reads SGHAT; CDR2 reads FQNNGV. The CDR3 contains 14 residues. The ends lost 5 bases at V and 7 bases at J; junction bases unmatched: 9. The chain's CDR3 is CASSVTGALGTQYF. The CDR3 coding sequence is TGTGCCAGCAGCGTGACAGGGGCCCTTGGGACCCAGTACTTC.

V and J are TRBV4-1 and TRBJ1-6, with 7 bases matching TRBD1. This CDR3 has 17 residues. J lost 7 bases, V lost 1 base, and 10 bases had no gene match. Germline V gives CDR1 MGHRA, CDR2 YSYEKL. CDR3 sequence reads: CASSQGQDRLRNSPLHF. The CDR3 nucleotides are TGCGCCAGCAGCCAAGGCCAGGACAGGCTGAGAAATTCACCCCTCCACTTT.

The chain joins TRBV9 to TRBJ1-5, with a tentative D call TRBD1 (6 bases). Per germline, CDR1 SGDLS and CDR2 YYNGEE. The CDR3 is 15 amino acids. V dropped 1 base and J dropped 5 bases, with 13 bases sitting between them. This CDR3 reads CASSVSGDTYQPQHF. CDR3 bases: TGTGCCAGCAGCGTATCTGGGGACACATATCAGCCCCAGCATTTT.

This clone was counted between two and nine times. V gene TRBV5-1 combines with J gene TRBJ1-6; TRBD1 agrees at 7 bases. Unmatched junction bases numbered 11, after V lost 5 bases and J lost 9 bases. From germline, CDR1 is SGHRS and CDR2 YFSETQ. The CDR3 is 15 amino acids. CDR3 loop: CASSLRTGVGSPLHF. The DNA for the CDR3 is TGCGCCAGCAGTCTAAGAACAGGGGTTGGTTCACCCCTCCACTTT.

The chain has TRBV7-2 and TRBJ1-6, with D hard to call. Trimming took 2 bases from V and 10 from J, leaving 12 bases between them. The CDR3 covers 14 residues. Germline CDR1 and CDR2: SGHTA and FQGNSA. As DNA, the CDR3 is TGTGCCAGCAGCTTAATTCCGGGTGACTCACCCCTCCACTTT. Translated, it gives CASSLIPGDSPLHF. The whole variable domain, filled in from reference TRBV7-2 and TRBJ1-6, reads GAGVSQSPSNKVTEKGKDVELRCDPISGHTALYWYRQSLGQGLEFLIYFQGNSAPDKSGLPSDRFSAERTGGSVSTLTIQRTQQEDSAVYLCASSLIPGDSPLHFGNGTRLTVT.

The chain combines TRBV6-5 with TRBJ1-1; perhaps TRBD1 as D (6 bases). The CDR3 is 15 residues long. Trimming cost V 4 bases and J 2 bases, with 14 bases left between them. CDR1 is MNHEY, CDR2 SVGAGI, per germline. The CDR3 sequence is CASSSQGGGNTEAFF. Here the CDR3 DNA reads TGTGCCAGCAGTTCCCAGGGAGGGGGAAACACTGAAGCTTTCTTT.

The V call is TRBV6-2 or TRBV6-3, the J call TRBJ2-6; TRBD1 is a possible D gene (6 bases). With 4 bases removed from V and 2 bases from J, the gap between germline ends came to 9 bases. Germline V lookup: CDR1 MNHEY, CDR2 SVGEGT. The CDR3 runs to 15 residues. The CDR3 nucleotides are TGTGCCAGCAGTTTCGGACAGCCTGGGGCCAACGTCCTGACTTTC. Translated: CASSFGQPGANVLTF.

The genes are TRBV9 and TRBJ2-1, with 8 bases identical to TRBD2. Germline V gene lookup returns CDR1 SGDLS and CDR2 YYNGEE. Trimming cost V 0 bases and J 5 bases; bases outside gene matches: 16. The CDR3 has 19 amino acids. CDR3 residues: CASSVGTAGAPLRHNEQFF. The CDR3 DNA reads TGTGCCAGCAGCGTAGGTACAGCGGGGGCCCCGTTGAGACACAATGAGCAGTTCTTC. The variable domain in full, completed from reference TRBV9 and TRBJ2-1, reads DSGVTQTPKHLITATGQRVTLRCSPRSGDLSVYWYQQSLDQGLQFLIQYYNGEERAKGNILERFSAQQFPDLHSELNLSSLELGDSALYFCASSVGTAGAPLRHNEQFFGPGTRLTVL.

V is TRBV6-2 or TRBV6-3 and J is TRBJ2-1; TRBD2 agrees at 14 bases. The CDR3 runs 17 residues. Trimming took 6 bases from V and 4 from J; bases not matched to a gene: 8. Germline CDR1 and CDR2: MNHEY and SVGEGT. The chain's CDR3 is CASSPGLAGGPYNEQFF. DNA for the CDR3: TGTGCCAGCAGCCCTGGACTAGCGGGGGGCCCGTACAATGAGCAGTTCTTC.

This clone was found once. The rearrangement links TRBV25-1 to TRBJ2-1; 11 bases agree with TRBD2. V dropped 6 bases and J dropped 2; count of bases not matched to a gene: 12. This CDR3 has 18 amino acids. From germline, CDR1 is MGHDK and CDR2 SYGVNS. The CDR3: CASRLTLSSGRTYNEQFF. The CDR3 DNA sequence: TGTGCCAGCAGGCTAACGCTCTCTAGCGGGAGGACCTACAATGAGCAGTTCTTC.

This clone was observed a handful of times. The rearrangement joins TRBV5-4 to TRBJ1-3, with TRBD1 matching over 10 bases. Germline values: CDR1 SGHNT, CDR2 YYREEE (reference sequence). The CDR3 spans 17 residues. J lost 2 bases, V lost 4 bases, and 9 bases had no gene match. The CDR3 sequence: CASSPGQGPGPGNTIYF. Written as DNA, the CDR3 is TGTGCCAGCAGCCCGGGACAGGGGCCAGGCCCTGGAAACACCATATATTTT. Full variable domain (outside the CDR3, taken from reference TRBV5-4 and TRBJ1-3): ETGVTQSPTHLIKTRGQQVTLRCSSQSGHNTVSWYQQALGQGPQFIFQYYREEENGRGNFPPRFSGLQFPNYSSELNVNALELDDSALYLCASSPGQGPGPGNTIYFGEGSWLTVV.

The chain has TRBV5-8 and TRBJ1-1; no definite D call. V was cut by 4 bases and J by 10 bases, with 14 bases left in between. The V gene's germline CDR1 is SGHTS and CDR2 YDEGEE. The CDR3 has 12 amino acids. CDR3 protein: CASSAWRSGAFF. Written as DNA, the CDR3 is TGTGCCAGCAGCGCCTGGAGGTCTGGAGCTTTCTTT. The full variable domain, in which reference TRBV5-8 and TRBJ1-1 provide the parts outside the CDR3, is EAGVTQSPTHLIKTRGQQATLRCSPISGHTSVYWYQQALGLGLQFLLWYDEGEERNRGNFPPRFSGRQFPNYSSELNVNALELEDSALYLCASSAWRSGAFFGQGTRLTVV.

The rearrangement uses TRBV15 and TRBJ1-5; TRBD1 is a possible D gene (5 bases). The germline CDR1 and CDR2 sequences are LNHNV and YYDKDF (reference sequence). Trimming removed 0 bases at V and 3 bases at J, with 15 bases between. The CDR3 consists of 17 residues. CDR3 coding DNA: TGTGCCACCAGCAGAGAGGGAGGGACTTCCTTCAATCAGCCCCAGCATTTT. Translated: CATSREGGTSFNQPQHF.

This clone was seen only once. V is TRBV11-2 and J is TRBJ1-1; D possibly corresponds to TRBD1 (6 bases). Deletions cut 3 bases from V and 5 bases from J, with 16 bases between. The CDR3 spans 15 residues. From germline, CDR1 is SGHAT and CDR2 FQNNGV. CDR3 bases: TGTGCCAGCAGCTTTACCGGGACATATGGAACTGAAGCTTTCTTT. Translation gives CASSFTGTYGTEAFF.

The sample holds a few counts of this clone. The chain links TRBV4-2 to TRBJ2-5, with D possibly being TRBD2 (7 bases). Germline CDR1 reads LGHNA; CDR2 reads YNFKEQ. CDR3 length equals 15 residues. The V end was cut by 1 base, the J end by 4 bases, with 13 bases between. The CDR3 DNA reads TGTGCCAGCAGCCAAGCGGGGGGCGCGGGAGAGACCCAGTACTTC. It codes for CASSQAGGAGETQYF.

V is TRBV19 and J is TRBJ2-6, with D perhaps matching TRBD1 (6 bases). The V gene's germline CDR1 is LNHDA and CDR2 SQIVND (reference sequence). The V gene lost 1 base and the J gene lost 0 bases, with 13 bases spanning the gap. There are 18 residues in the CDR3. CDR3: CASSIGTEISSGANVLTF. Here the CDR3 DNA reads TGTGCCAGTAGTATAGGGACAGAGATAAGCTCTGGGGCCAACGTCCTGACTTTC.

This clone was observed a single time. The chain combines TRBV2 with TRBJ2-7; D is uncertain. Germline V gene data show CDR1 as SNHLY and CDR2 as FYNNEI. The V end lost 7 bases, the J end lost 1 base, and 11 bases lay between the germline ends. This CDR3 has 13 amino acids. The CDR3: CASKLATSYEQYF. As DNA, the CDR3 is TGTGCCAGCAAGTTAGCTACATCCTACGAGCAGTACTTC.

The J gene is TRBJ1-1, the V gene TRBV7-2; TRBD1 is a possible D gene (5 bases). Trimming left V 8 bases short and J 5 bases short, with 15 bases between. The CDR3 sequence is 13 residues long. Germline V gene sequence: CDR1 SGHTA, CDR2 FQGNSA. CDR3 coding DNA: TGTGCCAGCGGCCGGCAGGGCAGAACTGAAGCTTTCTTT. Translation: CASGRQGRTEAFF.

This clone is a singleton in its sample. J is TRBJ2-1 and V is TRBV14; 7 bases align to TRBD1. Germline CDR1 is SGHDN and CDR2 is FVKESK. J gave up 3 bases and V 4 bases, and 3 bases lay outside the gene matches. The CDR3 runs to 14 residues. This chain's CDR3 is CASSRQGVYNEQFF. The CDR3, as DNA: TGTGCCAGCAGCCGACAGGGAGTCTACAATGAGCAGTTCTTC.